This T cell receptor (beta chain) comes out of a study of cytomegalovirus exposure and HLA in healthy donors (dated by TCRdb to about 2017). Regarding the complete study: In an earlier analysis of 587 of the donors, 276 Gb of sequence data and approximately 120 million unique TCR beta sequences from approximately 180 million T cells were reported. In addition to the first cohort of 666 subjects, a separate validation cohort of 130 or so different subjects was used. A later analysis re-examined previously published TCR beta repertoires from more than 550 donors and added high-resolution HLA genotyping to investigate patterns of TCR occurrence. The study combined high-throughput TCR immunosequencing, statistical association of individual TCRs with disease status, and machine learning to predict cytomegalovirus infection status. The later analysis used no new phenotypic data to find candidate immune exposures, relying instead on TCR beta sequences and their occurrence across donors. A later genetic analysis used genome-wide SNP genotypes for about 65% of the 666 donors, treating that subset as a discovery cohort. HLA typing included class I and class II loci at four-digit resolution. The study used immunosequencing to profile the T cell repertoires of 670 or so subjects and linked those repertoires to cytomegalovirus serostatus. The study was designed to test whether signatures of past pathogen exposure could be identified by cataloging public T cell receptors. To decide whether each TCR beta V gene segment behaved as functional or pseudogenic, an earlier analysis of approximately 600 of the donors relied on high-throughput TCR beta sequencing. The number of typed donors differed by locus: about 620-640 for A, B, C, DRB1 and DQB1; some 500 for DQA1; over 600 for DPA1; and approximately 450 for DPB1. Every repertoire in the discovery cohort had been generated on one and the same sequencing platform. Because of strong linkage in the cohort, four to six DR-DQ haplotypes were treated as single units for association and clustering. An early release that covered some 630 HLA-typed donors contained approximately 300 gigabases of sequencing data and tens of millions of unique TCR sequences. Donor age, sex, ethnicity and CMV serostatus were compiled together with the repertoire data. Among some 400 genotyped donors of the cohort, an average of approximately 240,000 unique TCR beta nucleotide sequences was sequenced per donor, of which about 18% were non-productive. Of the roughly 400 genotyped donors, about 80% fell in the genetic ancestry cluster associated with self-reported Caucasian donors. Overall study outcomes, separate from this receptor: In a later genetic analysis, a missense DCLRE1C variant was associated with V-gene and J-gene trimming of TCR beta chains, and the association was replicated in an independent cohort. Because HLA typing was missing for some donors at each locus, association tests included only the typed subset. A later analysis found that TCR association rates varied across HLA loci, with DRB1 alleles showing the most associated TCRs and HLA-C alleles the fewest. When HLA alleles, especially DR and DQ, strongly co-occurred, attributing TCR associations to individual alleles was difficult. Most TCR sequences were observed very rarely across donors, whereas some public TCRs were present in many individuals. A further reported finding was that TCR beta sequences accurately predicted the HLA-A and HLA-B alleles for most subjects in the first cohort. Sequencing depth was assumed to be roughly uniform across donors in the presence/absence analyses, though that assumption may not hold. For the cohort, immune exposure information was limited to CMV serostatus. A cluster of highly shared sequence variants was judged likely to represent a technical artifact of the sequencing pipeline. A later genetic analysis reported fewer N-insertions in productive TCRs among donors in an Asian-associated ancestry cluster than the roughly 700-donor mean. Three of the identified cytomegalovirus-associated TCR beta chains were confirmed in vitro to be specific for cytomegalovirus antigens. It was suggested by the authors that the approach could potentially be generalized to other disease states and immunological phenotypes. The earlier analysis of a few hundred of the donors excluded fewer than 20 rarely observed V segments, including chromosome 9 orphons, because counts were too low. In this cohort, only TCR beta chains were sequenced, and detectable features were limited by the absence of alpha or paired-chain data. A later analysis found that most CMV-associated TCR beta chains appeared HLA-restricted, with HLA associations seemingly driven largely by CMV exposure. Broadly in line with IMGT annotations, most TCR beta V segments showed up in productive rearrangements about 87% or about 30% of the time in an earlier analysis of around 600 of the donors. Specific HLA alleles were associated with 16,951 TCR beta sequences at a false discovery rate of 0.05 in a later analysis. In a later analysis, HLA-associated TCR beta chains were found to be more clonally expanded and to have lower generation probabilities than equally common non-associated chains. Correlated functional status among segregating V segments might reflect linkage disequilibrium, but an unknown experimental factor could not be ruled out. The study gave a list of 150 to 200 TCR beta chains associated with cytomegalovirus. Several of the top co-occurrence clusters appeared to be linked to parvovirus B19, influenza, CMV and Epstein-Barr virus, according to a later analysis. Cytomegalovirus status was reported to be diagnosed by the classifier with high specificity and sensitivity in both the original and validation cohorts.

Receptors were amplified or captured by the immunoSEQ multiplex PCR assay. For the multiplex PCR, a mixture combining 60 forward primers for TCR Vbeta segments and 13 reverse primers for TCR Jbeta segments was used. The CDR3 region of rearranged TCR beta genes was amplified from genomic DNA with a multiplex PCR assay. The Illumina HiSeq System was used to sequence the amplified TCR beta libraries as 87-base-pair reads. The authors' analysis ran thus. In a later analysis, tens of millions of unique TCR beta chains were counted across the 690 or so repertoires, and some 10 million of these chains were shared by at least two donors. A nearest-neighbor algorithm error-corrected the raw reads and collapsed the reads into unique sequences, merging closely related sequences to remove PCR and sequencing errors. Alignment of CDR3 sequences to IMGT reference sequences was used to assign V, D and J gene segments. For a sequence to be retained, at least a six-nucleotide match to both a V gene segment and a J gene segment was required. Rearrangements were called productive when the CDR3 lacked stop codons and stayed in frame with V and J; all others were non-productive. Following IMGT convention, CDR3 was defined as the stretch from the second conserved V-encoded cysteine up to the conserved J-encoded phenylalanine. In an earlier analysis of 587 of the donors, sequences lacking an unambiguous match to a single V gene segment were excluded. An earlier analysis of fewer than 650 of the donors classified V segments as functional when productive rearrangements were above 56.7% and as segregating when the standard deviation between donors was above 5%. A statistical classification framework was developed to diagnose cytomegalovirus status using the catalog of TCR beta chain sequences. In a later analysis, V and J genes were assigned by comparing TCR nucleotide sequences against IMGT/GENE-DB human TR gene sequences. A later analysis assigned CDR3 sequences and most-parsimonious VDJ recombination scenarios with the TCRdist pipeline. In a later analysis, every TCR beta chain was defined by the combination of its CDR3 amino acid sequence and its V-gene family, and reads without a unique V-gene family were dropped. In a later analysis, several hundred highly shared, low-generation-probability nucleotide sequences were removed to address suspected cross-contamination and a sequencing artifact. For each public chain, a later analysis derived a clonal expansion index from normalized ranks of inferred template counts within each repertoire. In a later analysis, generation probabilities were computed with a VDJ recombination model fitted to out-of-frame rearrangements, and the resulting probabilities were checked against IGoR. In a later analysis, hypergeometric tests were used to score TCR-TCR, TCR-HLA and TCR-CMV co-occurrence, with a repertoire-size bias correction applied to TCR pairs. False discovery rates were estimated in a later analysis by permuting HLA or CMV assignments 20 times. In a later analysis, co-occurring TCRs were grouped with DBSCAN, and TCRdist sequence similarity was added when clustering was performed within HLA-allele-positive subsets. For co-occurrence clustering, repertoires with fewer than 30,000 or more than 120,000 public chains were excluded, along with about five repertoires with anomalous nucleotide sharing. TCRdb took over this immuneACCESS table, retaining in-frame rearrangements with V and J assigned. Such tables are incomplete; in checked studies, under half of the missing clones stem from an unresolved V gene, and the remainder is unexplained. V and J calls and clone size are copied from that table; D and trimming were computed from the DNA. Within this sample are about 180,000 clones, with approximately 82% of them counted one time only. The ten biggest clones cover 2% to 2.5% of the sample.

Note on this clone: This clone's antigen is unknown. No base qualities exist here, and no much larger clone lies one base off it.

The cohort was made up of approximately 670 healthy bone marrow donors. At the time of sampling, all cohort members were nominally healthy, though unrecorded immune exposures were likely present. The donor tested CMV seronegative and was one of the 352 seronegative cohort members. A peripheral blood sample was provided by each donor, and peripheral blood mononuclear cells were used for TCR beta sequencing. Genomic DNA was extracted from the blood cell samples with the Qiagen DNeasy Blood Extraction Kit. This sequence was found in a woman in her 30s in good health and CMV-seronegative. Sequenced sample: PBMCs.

For the CDR3, the sequence is CASSPRRVNANEKLFF. The base sequence is TGTGCCAGCAGCCCTCGTCGGGTCAACGCTAATGAAAAACTGTTTTTT. The V and J genes are TRBV28 and TRBJ1-4, with the D gene call left open. The CDR3 goes from the cysteine to the phenylalanine over 16 residues. Solely the CDR3 DNA is kept, with 48 bases framed from the first base. Deletion took 6 bases off V and 3 bases off J, with a span of 17 bases between the germline ends. The germline V gene yields MDHEN for CDR1 and SYDVKM for CDR2.